This T cell receptor beta chain appears in the sequencing data of a study of lymphopenia after photon versus proton radiotherapy. Here immunoSEQ multiplex PCR was the method, and the copy in TCRdb shows in-frame clones only, minus some. Counted here are 75,000 to 90,000 clones, 80% to 90% occurring once; the ten biggest clones make up 1.3% to 1.5%. Details on this clone: The antigen is undetermined.

Whole-study results and caveats: Larger post-nadir TCR diversity loss correlated inversely with survival in deceased patients. Relative stability marked proton patients; photon patients lost diversity and naive cells. After the lymphocyte nadir, photon-treated repertoires showed oligoclonal expansion, especially of CD8+ Temra cells. Better survival with proton therapy was suggested as possible, not demonstrated.

The sample in question was peripheral blood, obtained from a patient treated with proton-based radiotherapy. The clonotype was recovered from a man aged 60-69 years with pancreatic cancer.

The CDR3 DNA reads as TGCAGCGTTTGGGGACTAGCGGGAGGTTACCAAGAGACCCAGTACTTC. Protein: CSVWGLAGGYQETQYF. The rearrangement links TRBV29-1 to TRBJ2-5, with 15 bases that match TRBD2. This CDR3 spans 16 amino acids. Trimming took 5 bases from V and 0 from J; bases not matched to a gene: 4. Germline-derived CDR1 and CDR2 are SQVTM and ANQGSEA.